This TCR beta chain was recovered during a study of identical twins. Findings of the study overall: Low generation-probability sequences were in excess among twin-shared out-of-frame alpha sequences.

On this clonotype: Its antigen is still unknown.

Everyone who donated was a healthy Caucasian. TCRdb reprocessed the 5' RACE reads with MiXCR, giving one entry per CDR3 protein. Among around 480,000 distinct CDR3 sequences listed, around an eighth were seen once. The CDR3 spans 17 residues. Looked up from germline, CDR1 is SNHLY and CDR2 is FYNNEI. Trimming took 0 bases from V and 3 from J, leaving 18 bases between them. In addition, the sample was reused for a study of yellow fever vaccine responses in identical twins.

V gene TRBV2 combines with J gene TRBJ2-7; no clear D. The sequence derives from a woman aged 18-35 years in good health. Sequenced material: CD4+ T cells sorted from blood. The CDR3 sequence is CASSEALGAQLYYEQYF. The CDR3, as DNA: TGTGCCAGCAGTGAAGCGCTTGGCGCCCAACTTTACTACGAGCAGTACTTC.